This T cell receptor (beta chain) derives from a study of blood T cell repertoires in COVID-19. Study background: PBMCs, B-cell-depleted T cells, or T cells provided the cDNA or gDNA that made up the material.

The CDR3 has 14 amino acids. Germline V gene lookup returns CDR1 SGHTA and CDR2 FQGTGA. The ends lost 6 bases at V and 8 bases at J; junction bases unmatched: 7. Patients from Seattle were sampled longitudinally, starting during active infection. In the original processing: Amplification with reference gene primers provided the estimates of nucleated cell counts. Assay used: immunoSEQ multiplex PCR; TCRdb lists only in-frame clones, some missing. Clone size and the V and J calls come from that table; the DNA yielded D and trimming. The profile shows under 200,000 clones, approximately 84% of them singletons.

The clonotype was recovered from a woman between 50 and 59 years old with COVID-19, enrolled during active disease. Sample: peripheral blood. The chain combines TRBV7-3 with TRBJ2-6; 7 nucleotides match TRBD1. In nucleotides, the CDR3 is TGTGCCAGCAGTATTACAGGGGTGCCCAACGTCCTGACTTTC. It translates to CASSITGVPNVLTF.